The 27 T cell receptor beta chains below were found in one sample sequenced in a study of blood T cell repertoires in COVID-19 (TCRdb year 2020). Library generation was performed with the immunoSEQ multiplex PCR assay. TCRdb took this table from immuneACCESS and kept in-frame rearrangements with V and J called. Such tables lack part of the clones; where checked against another copy, unresolved V genes explain under half of the gap, and the rest is unexplained. Recorded for this sample are some 180,000 clones; 84% of them occurred a single time. The ten largest clones take up 2.5% to 3% of the sample. The sequencing input was peripheral blood. Every receptor here comes from a woman aged 80 or older with COVID-19, enrolled during active disease.

V gene TRBV11-3 combines with J gene TRBJ2-3; D not certain. The CDR3 runs 12 residues. In germline, CDR1 is SGHNT, CDR2 YENEEA. The V gene lost 0 bases and the J gene lost 5 bases, with 3 bases spanning the gap. The CDR3 sequence is CASSLDGDTQYF. The CDR3 DNA reads as TGTGCCAGCAGCTTAGACGGAGATACGCAGTATTTT.

The CDR3 nucleotides are TGTGCCAGCAGCTTATCGGACACGGGGACTTACGAGCAGTACTTC. The encoded protein is CASSLSDTGTYEQYF. The chain employs TRBV11-2 and TRBJ2-7, with D perhaps matching TRBD2 (6 bases). The CDR3 covers 15 residues. From germline, CDR1 is SGHAT and CDR2 FQNNGV. Trimming pared 2 bases from V and 4 bases from J, leaving 15 bases between.

This clone was seen only once. The V and J genes are TRBV11-2 and TRBJ2-1, with 12 nucleotides matching TRBD2. J was trimmed by 3 bases and V by 7 bases; bases with no gene match: 4. Germline V lookup: CDR1 SGHAT, CDR2 FQNNGV. The CDR3 loop spans 15 amino acids. The CDR3 is CASTQLAGGYNEQFF. As DNA, the CDR3 is TGTGCCAGCACACAACTAGCGGGAGGCTACAATGAGCAGTTCTTC.

The chain joins TRBV19 to TRBJ1-1; 9 nucleotides match TRBD1. The V and J ends lost 7 bases and 5 bases, in that order; junction bases with no gene match: 5. CDR3 size: 13 residues. The V gene's germline CDR1 is LNHDA and CDR2 SQIVND (reference sequence). This chain's CDR3 is CASTTDRGTEAFF. DNA of the CDR3: TGTGCCAGTACCACGGACAGGGGAACTGAAGCTTTCTTT. Supplemented by reference TRBV19 and TRBJ1-1, the full variable domain reads DGGITQSPKYLFRKEGQNVTLSCEQNLNHDAMYWYRQDPGQGLRLIYYSQIVNDFQKGDIAEGYSVSREKKESFPLTVTSAQKNPTAFYLCASTTDRGTEAFFGQGTRLTVV.

This chain links TRBV4-2 with TRBJ1-5; D might be TRBD1 (5 bases). Germline V gene sequence: CDR1 LGHNA, CDR2 YNFKEQ. This CDR3 region has 18 residues. Trimming shortened V by 0 bases and J by 2 bases, and 17 bases separated the two germline ends. CDR3 sequence (DNA): TGTGCCAGCAGCCAAGAGAAGGGCAGGGTAGATGGCAATCAGCCCCAGCATTTT. This translates into CASSQEKGRVDGNQPQHF.

The J gene is TRBJ2-7, the V gene TRBV29-1; 10 bases are a match to TRBD1. The CDR3 is 14 amino acids. CDR1 SQVTM and CDR2 ANQGSEA come from the germline V gene. Unmatched junction bases numbered 7, after V lost 5 bases and J lost 3 bases. The CDR3 nucleotides are TGCAGCGTTACTCCGGGACAGGGGCACTACGAGCAGTACTTC. It translates to CSVTPGQGHYEQYF.

The chain has TRBV15 and TRBJ1-2, with 11 bases that match TRBD1. Germline CDR1 LNHNV, CDR2 YYDKDF (reference sequence). V dropped 5 bases and J dropped 4; count of bases not matched to a gene: 6. The CDR3 contains 15 residues. The CDR3: CATSYGQGALYGYTF. The DNA of the CDR3 is TGTGCCACCAGCTACGGACAGGGGGCTCTCTATGGCTACACCTTC.

This chain joins TRBV9 and TRBJ2-7; 8 nucleotides match TRBD1. The CDR3 extends over 13 amino acids. Per germline, CDR1 SGDLS and CDR2 YYNGEE. The junction had 6 bases not matched to a gene; V was cut back by 4 bases and J by 6 bases. The CDR3 nucleotides read TGTGCCAGCAGCCCTCGCGACAGGGGCGAGCAGTACTTC. Its translation is CASSPRDRGEQYF.

The rearrangement uses TRBV3-1 (or the pseudogene TRBV3-2) and TRBJ2-5; D not certain. Germline values: CDR1 LGHDT, CDR2 YNNKEL (reference sequence). The CDR3 extends over 12 amino acids. The V gene lost 0 bases and the J gene lost 7 bases, with 6 bases spanning the gap. The CDR3 DNA reads TGTGCCAGCAGCCAAGATGGCCGGACCCAGTACTTC. This encodes CASSQDGRTQYF.

This chain uses TRBV5-1 with TRBJ2-3; the match to TRBD2 covers 10 bases. This CDR3 region has 15 residues. With 2 bases clipped from V and 5 bases from J, the junction kept 5 bases outside the gene matches. From germline, CDR1 is SGHRS and CDR2 YFSETQ. As DNA, the CDR3 is TGCGCCAGCAGCTTAGCGGGAGGGCCAGGAGATACGCAGTATTTT. It specifies CASSLAGGPGDTQYF.

V gene TRBV2 combines with J gene TRBJ1-6; TRBD1 matches 8 bases. CDR3 length: 14 residues. CDR1 SNHLY and CDR2 FYNNEI come from the germline V gene. V lost 6 bases, J lost 9 bases, and 7 bases stayed unmatched. DNA for the CDR3: TGTGCCAGCAGCCCGACAGGGGTAGGTTCACCCCTCCACTTT. Its translation is CASSPTGVGSPLHF.

The rearrangement links TRBV12-3 or TRBV12-4 to TRBJ1-6; the match to TRBD1 covers 8 bases. The length of the CDR3 is 13 residues. With V trimmed by 10 bases and J by 7 bases, 6 bases remained unmatched. The CDR3 sequence: CATTNRGNSPLHF. The DNA of the CDR3 is TGTGCCACAACGAACAGGGGGAATTCACCCCTCCACTTT.

The chain has TRBV9 and TRBJ1-2, with 10 positions matching TRBD1. Per germline, CDR1 SGDLS and CDR2 YYNGEE. V shed 2 bases and J 7 bases; nucleotides not matched to a gene: 5. There are 14 residues in the CDR3. The CDR3: CASSVGQGYTGYTF. CDR3 DNA sequence: TGTGCCAGCAGCGTGGGACAGGGGTATACTGGCTACACCTTC.

The chain has TRBV30 and TRBJ1-5; TRBD1 might be the D (6 bases). Trimming shortened V by 0 bases and J by 3 bases, and 12 bases separated the two germline ends. CDR3 length: 15 residues. Germline lookup yields CDR1 GTSNPN and CDR2 SVGIG (reference sequence). As DNA, the CDR3 is TGTGCCTGGAGTGTACGGGCAGGGGCCAATCAGCCCCAGCATTTT. It codes for CAWSVRAGANQPQHF.

The rearrangement uses TRBV11-2 and TRBJ2-7; no clear D. This CDR3 region has 13 residues. The V and J ends lost 3 bases and 3 bases respectively, with 9 bases between them. Germline V gives CDR1 SGHAT, CDR2 FQNNGV. This CDR3 is CASSLSKIYEQYF. Here the CDR3 DNA reads TGTGCCAGCAGCTTGTCAAAAATCTACGAGCAGTACTTC.

This chain joins TRBV27 and TRBJ2-7, with D possibly being TRBD2 (6 bases). Germline V gene sequence: CDR1 MNHEY, CDR2 SMNVEV (reference sequence). CDR3 size: 14 residues. V lost 1 base and J lost 4, with 11 bases in between. In DNA form, the CDR3 reads TGTGCCAGCAGTTTATGGGGGAGGTCGTACGAGCAGTACTTC. Its translation: CASSLWGRSYEQYF.

The chain joins TRBV7-3 to TRBJ2-3, with 8 bases lining up with TRBD2. J lost 6 bases, V lost 0 bases, and 8 bases had no gene match. CDR1 and CDR2 from the germline V gene are SGHTA and FQGTGA. The CDR3 sequence is 16 residues long. The chain's CDR3 is CASSLTPGTSSDTQYF. The DNA for the CDR3 is TGTGCCAGCAGCTTAACGCCCGGGACTAGTTCGGATACGCAGTATTTT.

The V and J genes are TRBV29-1 and TRBJ1-2; tentative D call: TRBD1 (5 bases). CDR3 size: 14 residues. V lost 0 bases to trimming and J lost 4 bases, with 12 bases between them. The V gene's germline CDR1 is SQVTM and CDR2 ANQGSEA. CDR3 residues: CSVEDLRGVYGYTF. CDR3 DNA: TGCAGCGTTGAAGATCTCCGGGGGGTCTATGGCTACACCTTC.

The V call is TRBV23-1, the J call TRBJ1-5; D is perhaps TRBD1 (6 bases). TRBV23-1 is an ORF, with its function uncertain. V shed 2 bases and J shed 2 bases, with 16 bases lying between them. The CDR3 is 17 amino acids. CDR3 sequence reads: CASSQAAGAGGNQPQHF. In DNA form, the CDR3 reads TGCGCCAGCAGTCAAGCCGCAGGGGCGGGCGGCAATCAGCCCCAGCATTTT.

This clone was seen once. V and J are TRBV24-1 and TRBJ2-7; 8 positions match TRBD1. The ends lost 4 bases at V and 1 base at J; junction bases unmatched: 8. This CDR3 is 16 amino acids long. Germline V gene lookup returns CDR1 KGHDR and CDR2 SFDVKD. The DNA of the CDR3 is TGTGCCACCAGTGACTTGAAGGGGACAGGTTCCTACGAGCAGTACTTC. Its translation is CATSDLKGTGSYEQYF.

The chain uses TRBV7-2 and TRBJ2-7; the D gene is possibly TRBD1 (6 bases). Germline CDR1 SGHTA, CDR2 FQGNSA. V was trimmed by 5 bases and J by 6 bases, leaving 23 bases between them. CDR3 length: 16 residues. The CDR3 DNA follows: TGTGCCAGCAGCGATGGGGGACATGGGTGGTTTGGCGAGCAGTACTTC. It yields the protein CASSDGGHGWFGEQYF. Using reference TRBV7-2 and TRBJ2-7 for the parts outside the CDR3, the full variable domain is GAGVSQSPSNKVTEKGKDVELRCDPISGHTALYWYRQSLGQGLEFLIYFQGNSAPDKSGLPSDRFSAERTGGSVSTLTIQRTQQEDSAVYLCASSDGGHGWFGEQYFGPGTRLTVT.

The chain links TRBV2 to TRBJ1-5, with 9 bases matching TRBD1. This CDR3 is built from 15 residues. Germline CDR1 reads SNHLY; CDR2 reads FYNNEI. Losses at the gene ends were 6 bases for V and 6 bases for J; bases not matched to a gene: 9. DNA of the CDR3: TGTGCCAGCAGGCGGCGGTGGGACAGGGCTCAGCCCCAGCATTTT. Its protein product is CASRRRWDRAQPQHF. The full variable domain, with the rest looked up from reference TRBV2 and TRBJ1-5, is EPEVTQTPSHQVTQMGQEVILRCVPISNHLYFYWYRQILGQKVEFLVSFYNNEISEKSEIFDDQFSVERPDGSNFTLKIRSTKLEDSAMYFCASRRRWDRAQPQHFGDGTRLSIL.

The CDR3 is CASSPLIGGVATNEKLFF. The DNA of the CDR3 is TGTGCCAGCTCACCACTGATCGGGGGGGTTGCAACTAATGAAAAACTGTTTTTT. This chain joins TRBV18 and TRBJ1-4, with D possibly being TRBD1 (5 bases). Germline V gene data show CDR1 as KGHSH and CDR2 as LQKENI. This CDR3 is 18 amino acids long. Trimming shortened V by 1 base and J by 0 bases, and 15 bases separated the two germline ends.

The chain links TRBV2 to TRBJ1-2; 10 bases line up with TRBD1. From germline, CDR1 is SNHLY and CDR2 FYNNEI. This CDR3 is built from 16 residues. V gave up 7 bases and J gave up 7 bases; unmatched junction bases: 15. CDR3 DNA sequence: TGTGCCAGCAAATCAGGGGGGGACAGGGGAGTGAGTGGCTACACCTTC. Translating gives CASKSGGDRGVSGYTF. Full variable domain (outside the CDR3, taken from reference TRBV2 and TRBJ1-2): EPEVTQTPSHQVTQMGQEVILRCVPISNHLYFYWYRQILGQKVEFLVSFYNNEISEKSEIFDDQFSVERPDGSNFTLKIRSTKLEDSAMYFCASKSGGDRGVSGYTFGSGTRLTVV.

The genes are TRBV6-2 or TRBV6-3 and TRBJ1-2, with 8 positions matching TRBD1. Trimming took 5 bases from V and 3 from J; bases not matched to a gene: 2. The CDR3 is made up of 13 amino acids. Germline-derived CDR1 and CDR2 are MNHEY and SVGEGT. For the CDR3, the DNA is TGTGCCAGCAGTGGACAGGGAGACTATGGCTACACCTTC. Amino acids: CASSGQGDYGYTF.

This rearrangement joins TRBV19 to TRBJ1-4; D is unresolved. The CDR3 loop spans 15 amino acids. The germline V gene has CDR1 LNHDA and CDR2 SQIVND (reference sequence). V lost 2 bases, J lost 3 bases, and 10 bases lay in between. Written as DNA, the CDR3 is TGTGCCAGTAGTATACGAAGGGAGGCTAATGAAAAACTGTTTTTT. Its protein is CASSIRREANEKLFF.

The CDR3 reads CATSRVGTGFSAKNIQYF. CDR3 DNA sequence: TGTGCCACCAGCAGAGTAGGGACAGGGTTTTCGGCCAAAAACATTCAGTACTTC. J is TRBJ2-4 and V is TRBV15; 9 bases align to TRBD1. The CDR3 contains 18 residues. From germline, CDR1 is LNHNV and CDR2 YYDKDF (reference sequence). The ends lost 1 base at V and 1 base at J; junction bases unmatched: 8.